This TCR beta chain appears in the sequencing data of a study of cytomegalovirus exposure and HLA in healthy donors (dated by TCRdb to 2017 to 2019). As for the study more broadly: An earlier analysis of 587 of the donors reported about 260 Gb of sequence data and roughly 120 million unique TCR beta sequences obtained from approximately 180 million T cells. To predict cytomegalovirus infection status, the study combined high-throughput TCR immunosequencing, statistical association of individual TCRs with disease status, and machine learning. HLA typing included class I and class II loci at four-digit resolution. A later genetic analysis used genome-wide SNP genotypes for about 65% of the 666 donors, treating that subset as a discovery cohort. The genetic ancestry cluster associated with self-reported Caucasian donors included 65% to 90% of the 398 genotyped donors. Donor age, sex, ethnicity and CMV serostatus were compiled alongside the repertoire data. Rather than drawing on any new phenotypic data, the later analysis identified candidate immune exposures from TCR beta sequences and the way those sequences occurred across donors. Every discovery cohort repertoire had been produced on one sequencing platform. Using immunosequencing, the study profiled T cell repertoires from about 620 subjects and related those repertoires to cytomegalovirus serostatus. An earlier analysis of fewer than 750 of the donors used high-throughput TCR beta sequencing to judge whether each TCR beta V gene segment behaved as functional or pseudogenic. Typing coverage varied by locus: roughly 620-630 donors for A, B, C, DRB1 and DQB1; roughly 500 for DQA1; approximately 570 for DPA1; around 490 for DPB1. On average, 235,054 unique TCR beta nucleotide sequences were sequenced per donor among more than 350 genotyped donors of the cohort, with roughly 18% of those sequences being non-productive. Four to six DR-DQ haplotypes were handled as single units for association and clustering, since linkage in the cohort was strong. To study patterns of TCR occurrence, a later analysis re-analyzed previously published TCR beta repertoires from around 700 donors and added high-resolution HLA genotyping. The study was designed to test whether signatures of past pathogen exposure could be identified by cataloging public T cell receptors. An early release covering 550 to 700 HLA-typed donors comprised about 300 gigabases of sequencing data and roughly 86 million unique TCR sequences. In addition to the first cohort of around 670 subjects, a separate validation cohort of approximately 130 different subjects was used.

The CDR3 spans 14 residues, from the cysteine through the phenylalanine. CDR3 DNA is the only sequence kept; it has 42 bases, read in frame from the first base. The germline V gene yields ENHRY for CDR1 and SYGVKD for CDR2. V and J are trimmed by 4 bases and 7 bases, and the gene matches miss 4 bases of the junction. As to this clone: Its antigen target is currently unknown. No base qualities exist here, and no much larger clone lies one base off it.

Overall results and qualifications from the work: In this cohort, only TCR beta chains were sequenced, and detectable features were limited by the absence of alpha or paired-chain data. Specific HLA alleles were associated with 18,000 or so TCR beta sequences at a false discovery rate of 0.05 in a later analysis. A total of 150 or so TCR beta chains were listed by the study as associated with cytomegalovirus. A later analysis found that HLA-associated TCR beta chains were more clonally expanded and had lower generation probabilities than equally common non-associated chains. In a later analysis, the rate of TCR association differed among HLA loci, with DRB1 alleles having the most associated TCRs and HLA-C alleles having the fewest. Some IMGT-functional V segments, including TRBV6-2 and TRBV6-3, could not be distinguished by the 87-base-pair reads and were therefore excluded. For the cohort, immune exposure information was limited to CMV serostatus. According to a later genetic analysis, donors in an Asian-associated ancestry cluster had fewer N-insertions in productive TCRs than the approximately 700-donor mean. A cluster of highly shared sequence variants was judged likely to be a technical artifact of the sequencing pipeline. Because HLA typing was unavailable for some donors at each locus, only the typed subset was used in association tests. It was suggested by the authors that the approach could potentially be generalized to other disease states and immunological phenotypes. Most TCR sequences were seen in very few donors, while some public TCRs were found in many individuals. A later analysis found that most CMV-associated TCR beta chains appeared HLA-restricted, with HLA associations seemingly driven largely by CMV exposure. When HLA alleles, especially DR and DQ, strongly co-occurred, TCR associations were difficult to assign to individual alleles. A later genetic analysis associated a missense DCLRE1C variant with V-gene and J-gene trimming of TCR beta chains, and an independent cohort replicated the association. Linkage disequilibrium might explain the correlated functional status among segregating V segments, but an unknown experimental factor could not be ruled out. A further reported finding was that TCR beta sequences accurately predicted the HLA-A and HLA-B alleles for most subjects in the first cohort. According to a later analysis, parvovirus B19, influenza, CMV and Epstein-Barr virus appeared linked to several top co-occurrence clusters. An earlier analysis of around 600 of the donors showed that most TCR beta V segments appeared in productive rearrangements either about 87% or about 30% of the time, which broadly matched IMGT annotations. In vitro tests confirmed that a few of the cytomegalovirus-associated TCR beta chains recognize cytomegalovirus antigens. The presence/absence analyses assumed that sequencing depth was roughly uniform across donors, and that assumption may not be true. The earlier analysis of around 600 of the donors excluded 15 to 20 rarely observed V segments, including chromosome 9 orphons, because counts were too low. Cytomegalovirus status was reported to be diagnosed by the classifier with high specificity and sensitivity in both the original and validation cohorts.

Libraries were made using the immunoSEQ multiplex PCR assay. For the multiplex PCR, a mixture combining 60 forward primers for TCR Vbeta segments and 13 reverse primers for TCR Jbeta segments was used. The CDR3 region of rearranged TCR beta genes was amplified from genomic DNA by a multiplex PCR assay. The Illumina HiSeq System was used to sequence the amplified TCR beta libraries as 87-base-pair reads. Processing in the source paper ran as follows. Across the 500 to 850 repertoires, a later analysis counted 78 million or so unique TCR beta chains, about 10 million of which were shared by at least two donors. Raw reads were error-corrected and collapsed into unique sequences with a nearest-neighbor algorithm that merged closely related sequences to remove PCR and sequencing errors. To assign V, D and J gene segments, CDR3 sequences were aligned to IMGT reference sequences. For a sequence to be retained, a match of at least six nucleotides to both a V gene segment and a J gene segment was required. A rearrangement was called productive if the CDR3 had no stop codons and remained in frame with V and J, and every other rearrangement was called non-productive. Following IMGT convention, CDR3 was defined as the stretch from the second conserved V-encoded cysteine to the conserved J-encoded phenylalanine. In an earlier analysis of more than 550 of the donors, sequences lacking an unambiguous match to a single V gene segment were excluded. In an earlier analysis of 587 of the donors, a V segment was called functional when productive rearrangements were above 56.7%, and segregating when the standard deviation between donors exceeded 5%. A statistical classification framework was built for diagnosing cytomegalovirus status from the catalog of TCR beta chain sequences. In a later analysis, V and J genes were assigned by comparing TCR nucleotide sequences against IMGT/GENE-DB human TR gene sequences. In a later analysis, CDR3 sequences and most-parsimonious VDJ recombination scenarios were assigned using the TCRdist pipeline. In a later analysis, every TCR beta chain was defined by the combination of its CDR3 amino acid sequence and its V-gene family, and reads without a unique V-gene family were dropped. As a way to deal with suspected cross-contamination and a sequencing artifact, a later analysis dropped 450 to 700 nucleotide sequences that were highly shared and had low generation probability. For each public chain, a later analysis derived a clonal expansion index from normalized ranks of inferred template counts within each repertoire. In a later analysis, generation probabilities were computed using a VDJ recombination model fitted to out-of-frame rearrangements, and the results were checked against IGoR. Hypergeometric tests were used in a later analysis to score TCR-TCR, TCR-HLA and TCR-CMV co-occurrence, with a repertoire-size bias correction applied to the TCR pairs. A later analysis estimated false discovery rates by permuting HLA or CMV assignments 20 times. In a later analysis, co-occurring TCRs were grouped with DBSCAN, and TCRdist sequence similarity was added when clustering was performed within HLA-allele-positive subsets. Repertoires with fewer than 30,000 or more than 120,000 public chains, plus five repertoires with anomalous nucleotide sharing, were excluded from co-occurrence clustering. This is the immuneACCESS table as TCRdb keeps it, with only in-frame sequences that have V and J called. A part of the clones is gone; compared with another copy, unresolved V genes explain less than half, and the rest is unexplained. That table supplies the V and J calls and clone size; D and trimming were determined from the DNA. This sample holds around 200,000 clones; approximately 81% were observed only once. The top ten hold under 3% of the sample.

The cohort was made up of approximately 670 healthy bone marrow donors. All cohort members were sampled while nominally healthy, although unrecorded immune exposures were likely present. The donor was CMV seronegative and was included in the group of around 320 seronegative cohort members. Every donor gave a peripheral blood sample, and the peripheral blood mononuclear cells from that sample were used for TCR beta sequencing. The Qiagen DNeasy Blood Extraction Kit was used to extract genomic DNA from the blood cell samples. Specimen: PBMCs. The V gene is TRBV10-3 and the J gene is TRBJ2-1; 10 bases in the middle match TRBD2. The clonotype originates from a woman aged 50 to 60 in good health and CMV-seronegative. Here is the DNA: TGTGCCATCAGTGTGGCTAGCGGGAGTAATGAGCAGTTCTTC. Its translation is CAISVASGSNEQFF.